This T cell receptor (beta chain) was obtained from a study of OX40 agonist ivuxolimab in advanced cancers. Study details: The mean age was roughly 60 years, ranging from roughly 23 to 90, with roughly four fifths of participants male. Treatment received earlier with anti-PD-1, anti-PD-L1 or anti-CTLA-4 agents was allowed, and 40% had some. Whole-study findings and limits: Near-lowest levels of clonal expansion characterized partial responders at 0.1-3.0 mg/kg. Low normalized clonal expansion also occurred in some nonresponding patients.

Germline V CDR1 and CDR2: SGHRS, YFSETQ. V was trimmed by 6 bases and J by 1 base, leaving 15 bases between them. The CDR3 totals 15 residues. TCRdb keeps only in-frame clones here, not all; method: immunoSEQ multiplex PCR. Of about 46,000 clones in the sample, 89% were seen once. Only one count was recorded for this clone. Its antigen is not known. This sequence originates from an adult with an advanced solid tumor such as melanoma, head and neck, liver or kidney cancer. The source was CD4+ or CD8+ T cells sorted from blood, collected in a trial of the OX40 agonist ivuxolimab. The chain combines TRBV5-1 with TRBJ2-3; a possible D gene is TRBD2 (7 bases). CDR3 bases: TGCGCCAGCACCTCAGGAGGGGGGGGCACAGATACGCAGTATTTT. Translation gives CASTSGGGGTDTQYF.